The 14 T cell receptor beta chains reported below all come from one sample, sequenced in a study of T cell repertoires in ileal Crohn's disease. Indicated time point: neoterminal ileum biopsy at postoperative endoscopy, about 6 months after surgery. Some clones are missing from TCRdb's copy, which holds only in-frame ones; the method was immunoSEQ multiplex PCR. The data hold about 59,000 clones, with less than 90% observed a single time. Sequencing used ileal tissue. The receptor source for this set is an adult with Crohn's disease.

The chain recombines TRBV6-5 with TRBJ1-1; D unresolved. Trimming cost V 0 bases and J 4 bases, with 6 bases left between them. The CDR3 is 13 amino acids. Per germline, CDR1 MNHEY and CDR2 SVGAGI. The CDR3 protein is CASSYSAGTEAFF. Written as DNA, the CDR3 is TGTGCCAGCAGTTACTCGGCGGGCACTGAAGCTTTCTTT.

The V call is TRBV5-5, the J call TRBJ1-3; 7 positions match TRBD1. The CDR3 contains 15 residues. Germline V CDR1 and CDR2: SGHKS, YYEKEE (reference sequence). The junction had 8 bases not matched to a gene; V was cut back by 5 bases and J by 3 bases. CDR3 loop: CASSREGASGNTIYF. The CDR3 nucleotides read TGTGCCAGCAGTCGGGAGGGGGCGAGTGGAAACACCATATATTTT.

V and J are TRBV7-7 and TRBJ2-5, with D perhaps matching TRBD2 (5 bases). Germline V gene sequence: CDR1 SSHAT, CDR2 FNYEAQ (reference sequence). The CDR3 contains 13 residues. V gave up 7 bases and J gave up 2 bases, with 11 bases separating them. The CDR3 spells CASTPSGQETQYF. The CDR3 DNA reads TGTGCCAGCACCCCGAGCGGTCAAGAGACCCAGTACTTC.

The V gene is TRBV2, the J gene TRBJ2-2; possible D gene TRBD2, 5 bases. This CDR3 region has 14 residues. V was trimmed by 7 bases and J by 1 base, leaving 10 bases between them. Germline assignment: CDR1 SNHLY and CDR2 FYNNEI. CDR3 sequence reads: CASMSRENTGELFF. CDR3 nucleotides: TGTGCCAGCATGTCGAGGGAGAACACCGGGGAGCTGTTTTTT.

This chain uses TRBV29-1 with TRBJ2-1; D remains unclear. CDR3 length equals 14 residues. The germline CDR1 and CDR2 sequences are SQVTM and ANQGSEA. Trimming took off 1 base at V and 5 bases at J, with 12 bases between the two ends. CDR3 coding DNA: TGCAGCGTTGAAGCACAGAACCACGACAATGAGCAGTTCTTC. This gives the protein CSVEAQNHDNEQFF.

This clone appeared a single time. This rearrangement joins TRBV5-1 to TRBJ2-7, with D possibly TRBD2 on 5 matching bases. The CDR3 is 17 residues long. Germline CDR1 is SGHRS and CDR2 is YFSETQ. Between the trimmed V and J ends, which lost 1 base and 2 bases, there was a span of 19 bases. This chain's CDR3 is CASSLNPSSPGAYEQYF. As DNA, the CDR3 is TGCGCCAGCAGCTTGAACCCCTCCTCCCCCGGGGCCTACGAGCAGTACTTC.

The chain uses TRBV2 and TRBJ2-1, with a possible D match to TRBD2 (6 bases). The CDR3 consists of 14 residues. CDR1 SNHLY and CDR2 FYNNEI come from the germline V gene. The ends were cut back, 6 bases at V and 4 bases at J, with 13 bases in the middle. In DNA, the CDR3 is TGTGCCAGCAGCTGGGGACTGACTTACAATGAGCAGTTCTTC. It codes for CASSWGLTYNEQFF.

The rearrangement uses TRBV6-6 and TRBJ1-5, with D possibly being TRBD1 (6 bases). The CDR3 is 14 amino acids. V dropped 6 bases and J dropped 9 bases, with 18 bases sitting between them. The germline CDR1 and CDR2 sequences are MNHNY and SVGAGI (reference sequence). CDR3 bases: TGTGCCAGCAGCCCTACAGGGTTTTCGGGGCCCCAGCATTTT. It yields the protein CASSPTGFSGPQHF.

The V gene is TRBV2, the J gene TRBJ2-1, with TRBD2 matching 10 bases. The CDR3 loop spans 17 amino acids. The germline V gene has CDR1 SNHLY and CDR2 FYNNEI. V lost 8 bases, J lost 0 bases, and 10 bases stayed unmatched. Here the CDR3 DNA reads TGTGCCAGCGAGGAAGTAGCGGGGGGCCGCTCCTACAATGAGCAGTTCTTC. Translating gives CASEEVAGGRSYNEQFF.

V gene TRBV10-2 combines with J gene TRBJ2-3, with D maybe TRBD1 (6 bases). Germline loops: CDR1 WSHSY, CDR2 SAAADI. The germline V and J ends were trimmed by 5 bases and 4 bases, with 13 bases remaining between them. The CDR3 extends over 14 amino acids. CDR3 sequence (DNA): TGCGCCAGCAGTCCGACAGGAAGGGCAGATACGCAGTATTTT. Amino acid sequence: CASSPTGRADTQYF.

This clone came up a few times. Here the CDR3 reads CASSSAGTGAEAFF. CDR3 sequence (DNA): TGTGCCAGCAGCAGCGCCGGGACAGGGGCTGAAGCTTTCTTT. The chain links TRBV13 to TRBJ1-1; 10 nucleotides match TRBD1. Trimming took 5 bases from V and 6 from J; bases not matched to a gene: 6. Per the germline V gene, CDR1 is PRHDT and CDR2 is FYEKMQ (reference sequence). There are 14 residues in the CDR3.

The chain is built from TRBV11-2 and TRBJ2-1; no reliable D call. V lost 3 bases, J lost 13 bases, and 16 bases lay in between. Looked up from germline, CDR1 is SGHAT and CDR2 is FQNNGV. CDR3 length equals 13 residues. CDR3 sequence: CASSFPDLMGQFF. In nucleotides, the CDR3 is TGTGCCAGCAGCTTCCCGGATTTAATGGGCCAGTTCTTC.

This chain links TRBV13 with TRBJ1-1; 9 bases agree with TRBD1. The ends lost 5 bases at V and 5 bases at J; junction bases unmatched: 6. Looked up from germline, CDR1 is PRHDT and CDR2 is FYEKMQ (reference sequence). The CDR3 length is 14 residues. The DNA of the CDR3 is TGTGCCAGCAGCCCCTGGACAGGGGAAACTGAAGCTTTCTTT. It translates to CASSPWTGETEAFF.

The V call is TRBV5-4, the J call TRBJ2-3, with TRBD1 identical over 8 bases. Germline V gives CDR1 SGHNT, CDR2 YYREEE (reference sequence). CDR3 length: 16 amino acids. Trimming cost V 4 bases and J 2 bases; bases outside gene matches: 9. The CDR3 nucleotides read TGTGCCAGCAGCCCGGGGACAGGAGAATTCACAGATACGCAGTATTTT. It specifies CASSPGTGEFTDTQYF. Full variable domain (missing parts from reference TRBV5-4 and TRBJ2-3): ETGVTQSPTHLIKTRGQQVTLRCSSQSGHNTVSWYQQALGQGPQFIFQYYREEENGRGNFPPRFSGLQFPNYSSELNVNALELDDSALYLCASSPGTGEFTDTQYFGPGTRLTVL.